This entry lists 17 T cell receptor beta chains sequenced from one sample in a study of tumor and adjacent non-tumor tissue in lung cancer. No cell sorting was done before RNA was extracted from the tissue. This non-tumor lung sample came from over 3 cm beyond the tumor edge. A modified ARM-PCR protocol with three rounds of nested PCR amplified TCRbeta. TCRdb analysed the multiplex PCR reads with MiXCR anew, one entry per CDR3 protein. The sample consists of approximately 120,000 distinct CDR3 sequences, under 65% of them appearing once. Sequenced sample: distant non-tumor lung tissue. These receptors came from a man aged 55 to 70 with non-small cell lung cancer.

This clonotype has a count of ten or more. The chain links TRBV12-3 or TRBV12-4 to TRBJ2-3, with TRBD2 matching 7 bases. The CDR3 totals 15 residues. Trimming removed 3 bases from V and 4 bases from J; junction bases left unmatched: 7. CDR3 sequence: CASSLTLAAADTQYF. The DNA of the CDR3 is TGTGCCAGCAGTTTGACCCTAGCGGCTGCAGATACGCAGTATTTT.

The table lists this clonotype with a few counts. This chain uses TRBV28 with TRBJ2-7, with 9 bases that match TRBD2. The CDR3 extends over 17 amino acids. With 6 bases clipped from V and 2 bases from J, the junction kept 14 bases outside the gene matches. Germline CDR1 and CDR2: MDHEN and SYDVKM. The CDR3 nucleotides are TGTGCCAGCAGGTTCATGAAGAGACTAGCGGCCCCCTACGAGCAGTACTTC. It translates to CASRFMKRLAAPYEQYF.

At least ten counts were recorded for this clonotype. The CDR3 sequence is CSARSWGDNSPLHF. In nucleotides, the CDR3 is TGCAGTGCTAGGTCTTGGGGGGATAATTCACCCCTCCACTTT. The rearrangement links TRBV20-1 to TRBJ1-6, with D possibly being TRBD1 (5 bases). V gave up 3 bases and J gave up 5 bases, with 11 bases separating them. The CDR3 runs 14 residues. The V gene's germline CDR1 is DFQATT and CDR2 SNEGSKA (reference sequence).

As concerns this clonotype: An end of the junction differs from the germline gene, which may be a read error. The CDR3 spells CCVEADRGRSETQYF. The CDR3 coding sequence is TGCTGCGTTGAGGCAGACAGGGGGCGGTCGGAGACCCAGTACTTC. This sequence joins TRBV29-1 and TRBJ2-5; 10 bases agree with TRBD1. The CDR3 has 15 amino acids. Per germline, CDR1 SQVTM and CDR2 ANQGSEA. The full variable domain, rest sourced from reference TRBV29-1 and TRBJ2-5, is SAVISQKPSRDICQRGTSLTIQCQVDSQVTMMFWYRQQPGQSLTLIATANQGSEATYESGFVIDKFPISRPNLTFSTLTVSNMSPEDSSIYLCCVEADRGRSETQYFGPGTRLLVL.

This clonotype was picked up many times. V gene TRBV6-1 combines with J gene TRBJ1-2; TRBD1 is a possible D gene (5 bases). The CDR3 runs 15 residues. Germline V gene lookup returns CDR1 MNHNS and CDR2 SASEGT. The V gene lost 1 base and the J gene lost 2 bases, with 11 bases spanning the gap. The CDR3: CASSEGVGGNYGYTF. CDR3 nucleotide sequence: TGTGCCAGCAGTGAAGGGGTGGGGGGAAACTATGGCTACACCTTC.

Worth noting for this clonotype: The CDR3 does not close with the conserved phenylalanine or tryptophan, likely indicating a read error. The gene calls are TRBV7-8 and TRBJ2-4; 7 nucleotides align to TRBD2. Germline lookup yields CDR1 SGHVS and CDR2 FQNEAQ. V lost 7 bases, J lost 8 bases, and 11 bases stayed unmatched. The CDR3 loop spans 14 amino acids. CDR3 protein: CASNFGGGGDIQYY. Here the CDR3 DNA reads TGTGCCAGCAACTTTGGCGGGGGTGGTGACATTCAGTACTAC.

About this clonotype: Since the CDR3 does not end with the conserved phenylalanine or tryptophan, this likely comes from a read error. The DNA is omitted, as the CDR3 cannot be located on it reliably, and the CDR3 follows TCRdb's listing. The CDR3 loop is CASSEGLWDTGELSL. The V call is TRBV11-3, the J call TRBJ2-2; the DNA was not compared with TRBD2, the D call given in the table. CDR1 is SGHNT, CDR2 YENEEA, per germline. From its first to its last residue, the CDR3 has 15 amino acids.

Note on this clonotype: This CDR3 fails to terminate in the conserved phenylalanine or tryptophan, so it likely reflects a read error. The chain employs TRBV12-3 or TRBV12-4 and TRBJ2-1; TRBD1 aligns across 7 bases. V dropped 9 bases and J dropped 7; count of bases not matched to a gene: 9. The CDR3 loop spans 13 amino acids. CDR3: CASSLTGINEQFL. CDR3 bases: TGTGCCAGTAGCTTGACAGGGATAAATGAGCAGTTCTTA.

V usage is TRBV7-9 and J usage is TRBJ1-6; TRBD1 might be the D (6 bases). This CDR3 spans 16 amino acids. CDR1 SEHNR and CDR2 FQNEAQ come from the germline V gene (reference sequence). V lost 6 bases, J lost 5 bases, and 17 bases lay in between. The CDR3 protein is CASSRTTGGNNSPLHF. CDR3 nucleotide sequence: TGTGCCAGCAGTCGTACGACAGGTGGGAATAATTCACCCCTCCACTTT.

As for this clonotype: One junction end does not reproduce the germline sequence, and a read error may be involved. The V call is TRBV29-1, the J call TRBJ2-1, with TRBD2 matching over 8 bases. The CDR3 extends over 13 amino acids. Germline V gene sequence: CDR1 SQVTM, CDR2 ANQGSEA. The CDR3 DNA follows: TGCAGCGGCCAGGAAGCGGGGGTAGGTGAGCAGTTCTTT. This gives the protein CSGQEAGVGEQFF.

This chain uses TRBV20-1 with TRBJ2-1; tentatively, D is TRBD1 (5 bases). The germline gives CDR1 DFQATT, CDR2 SNEGSKA (reference sequence). The CDR3 extends over 16 amino acids. The CDR3 nucleotides are TGCACTGCCGTTGGGGCTCCAGGTGGTTGGAGTAATGAGCAGTTCTTC. This sequence encodes CTAVGAPGGWSNEQFF.

With regard to this clonotype: A clone one base away is much larger, so this may be a read error. The chain links TRBV6-5 to TRBJ1-5; 7 bases map to TRBD1. CDR1 and CDR2 (germline): MNHEY, SVGAGI. The CDR3 runs to 15 residues. In DNA, the CDR3 is TGTACCAGCAGACGAGGGGGCTATGGCAATCAGCCCCAGCATTTT. Its translation is CTSRRGGYGNQPQHF.

This clonotype was counted once. The junction and the germline gene differ at one end; a read error may be behind it. The V gene is TRBV12-3 or TRBV12-4, the J gene TRBJ2-5; D remains unclear. The CDR3 spans 14 residues. CDR3 sequence (DNA): TGTGCCAGAAGTCCGCCGGATAGCATGGAGACTCAGTACTTC. As protein: CARSPPDSMETQYF.

Regarding this clonotype: Relative to the germline gene, one junction end is altered; a read error may explain this. This chain connects TRBV6-2 or TRBV6-3 to TRBJ2-7, with a possible D match to TRBD1 (6 bases). CDR1 and CDR2 (germline): MNHEY, SVGEGT. The CDR3 has 15 amino acids. CDR3: CASSYTGTSPYEHYF. DNA of the CDR3: TGTGCCAGCAGTTATACCGGGACAAGCCCCTACGAGCATTACTTC.

V usage is TRBV4-2 and J usage is TRBJ1-5; no clear D. Germline V gives CDR1 LGHNA, CDR2 YNFKEQ. The CDR3 runs to 15 residues. The V end lost 0 bases, the J end lost 12 bases, and 18 bases lay between the germline ends. This CDR3 reads CASSQDFSSNQLQHF. The DNA of the CDR3 is TGTGCCAGCAGCCAAGATTTCAGTAGCAATCAACTCCAGCATTTT.

Points on this clonotype: At one boundary the junction diverges from the germline segment, which might be a read error. The J gene is TRBJ2-6, the V gene TRBV5-6; D possibly corresponds to TRBD1 (5 bases). The CDR3 has 15 amino acids. Per the germline V gene, CDR1 is SGHDT and CDR2 is YYEEEE. CDR3 residues: CASSMTVTGVNVLTF. The CDR3 nucleotides read TGTGCCAGCAGCATGACAGTAACTGGGGTCAACGTCCTGACTTTC.

Points on this clonotype: At one boundary the junction diverges from the germline segment, which might be a read error. The V gene is TRBV11-3, the J gene TRBJ2-3, with D uncertain. The germline CDR1 and CDR2 sequences are SGHNT and YENEEA. The CDR3 covers 13 residues. CDR3 amino acids: CASRSGPTDTQYF. CDR3 nucleotide sequence: TGTGCCAGCCGCTCTGGCCCCACAGATACGCAATATTTT.